What follows are 25 T cell receptor beta chains derived from one specimen sequenced in a study of response to subunit inactivated influenza vaccine (dated by TCRdb to 2017 to 2018). The library was generated by RT-PCR. TCRdb shows the sequencer as Illumina HiSeq 2500. TCRdb reprocessed the public reads (quality trimming at Q25 with fastp, clone calling with MiXCR) and kept in-frame beta chains. Under each unique CDR3 protein, matching rows form one entry showing the most common genes and DNA. This sample holds about 530,000 distinct CDR3 sequences; 12% were observed only once. The ten largest clones add up to 10% of the sample. Sequenced here: PBMCs from blood, sampled on the day of vaccination. These receptor sequences come from a man in his fifties or sixties who received an inactivated influenza vaccine. Donor details come from another sample of the same person, matched by shared clones.

Many counts were recorded for this clonotype. The chain employs TRBV12-3 or TRBV12-4 and TRBJ2-5; D gene unclear. CDR3 length equals 13 residues. V lost 3 bases and J lost 2, with 7 bases in between. CDR3 in amino acids: CASSFLRQETQYF. The CDR3 DNA is TGTGCCAGCAGTTTCCTCAGACAAGAGACCCAGTACTTC.

J is TRBJ2-5 and V is TRBV5-6; 9 positions match TRBD1. The CDR3 sequence is 15 residues long. The V gene end was trimmed by 3 bases and the J gene end by 2 bases; junction bases not matched to a gene: 5. The germline CDR1 and CDR2 sequences are SGHDT and YYEEEE. In nucleotides, the CDR3 is TGTGCCAGCAGCTCGGGACAGGGACTTCAAGAGACCCAGTACTTC. Protein sequence: CASSSGQGLQETQYF. The full variable domain, its missing parts supplied by reference TRBV5-6 and TRBJ2-5, is DAGVTQSPTHLIKTRGQQVTLRCSPKSGHDTVSWYQQALGQGPQFIFQYYEEEERQRGNFPDRFSGHQFPNYSSELNVNALLLGDSALYLCASSSGQGLQETQYFGPGTRLLVL.

Ten or more counts support this clonotype. The genes are TRBV20-1 and TRBJ2-5; a possible D gene is TRBD1 (6 bases). Germline V gives CDR1 DFQATT, CDR2 SNEGSKA (reference sequence). This CDR3 is 13 amino acids long. V was cut by 5 bases and J by 0 bases, with 10 bases left in between. The CDR3 DNA sequence: TGCAGTGCTCTACAGGGAAACCAAGAGACCCAGTACTTC. Translation: CSALQGNQETQYF.

This clonotype was seen a few times. The genes are TRBV15 and TRBJ2-3; the match to TRBD2 covers 13 bases. The CDR3 covers 14 residues. Germline V gene data show CDR1 as LNHNV and CDR2 as YYDKDF (reference sequence). J was trimmed by 6 bases and V by 8 bases; bases with no gene match: 5. Written as DNA, the CDR3 is TGTGCCACCCGGACTAGCGGGAGCCCTGATACGCAGTATTTT. As protein: CATRTSGSPDTQYF. Full variable domain (missing parts from reference TRBV15 and TRBJ2-3): DAMVIQNPRYQVTQFGKPVTLSCSQTLNHNVMYWYQQKSSQAPKLLFHYYDKDFNNEADTPDNFQSRRPNTSFCFLDIRSPGLGDTAMYLCATRTSGSPDTQYFGPGTRLTVL.

V gene TRBV6-1 combines with J gene TRBJ1-5; D remains ambiguous. V was clipped by 5 bases and J by 7 bases, with 12 bases between them. The CDR3 has 13 amino acids. The germline gives CDR1 MNHNS, CDR2 SASEGT. The CDR3 sequence is CASSPTVGQPQHF. DNA for the CDR3: TGTGCCAGCAGTCCAACCGTCGGACAGCCCCAGCATTTT.

This clonotype has more than one count but fewer than ten. The chain recombines TRBV6-5 with TRBJ1-2; weak D call: TRBD1 (6 bases). The V end was cut by 0 bases, the J end by 3 bases, with 11 bases between. Germline V gene lookup returns CDR1 MNHEY and CDR2 SVGAGI. The CDR3 is 15 amino acids. CDR3 coding DNA: TGTGCCAGCAGTTACTCCACAGGGACCGACTATGGCTACACCTTC. Residues: CASSYSTGTDYGYTF.

There are a few counts of this clonotype. The chain has TRBV6-5 and TRBJ2-1; D perhaps matches TRBD2 (7 bases). From germline, CDR1 is MNHEY and CDR2 SVGAGI. V gave up 4 bases and J gave up 7 bases, with 17 bases separating them. The CDR3 runs 15 residues. CDR3 loop: CASSLMGGGYNEQFF. CDR3 in DNA: TGTGCCAGCAGTTTAATGGGAGGGGGTTATAATGAGCAGTTCTTC.

This clonotype appeared a few times. V usage is TRBV4-3 and J usage is TRBJ2-7, with 10 bases aligning to TRBD1. This CDR3 spans 14 amino acids. CDR1 is LGHNA and CDR2 is YSLEER in the germline V gene. V was clipped by 4 bases and J by 4 bases; unmatched bases: 4. The DNA of the CDR3 is TGCGCCAGCAGCCTGGACAGGGGGTTTTACGAGCAGTACTTC. Its protein product is CASSLDRGFYEQYF.

In its sample, this clonotype was seen many times. J is TRBJ2-3 and V is TRBV28; 10 bases fit TRBD1. Germline trimming cut 6 bases from V and 4 bases from J; bases unmatched to any gene: 7. The V gene's germline CDR1 is MDHEN and CDR2 SYDVKM. The CDR3 loop spans 15 amino acids. DNA for the CDR3: TGTGCCAGCAGGGGAGGACAGGGGGTAGCAGATACGCAGTATTTT. Translating gives CASRGGQGVADTQYF.

CDR3 in DNA: TGTGCCAGCAGCCCACAACAGGGCGGTTTTCGCTACACCTTC. It is translated as CASSPQQGGFRYTF. V is TRBV6-2 or TRBV6-3 and J is TRBJ1-2, with D tentatively TRBD1 (6 bases). The germline CDR1 and CDR2 sequences are MNHEY and SVGEGT. Trimming took off 6 bases at V and 9 bases at J, with 20 bases between the two ends. The CDR3 has 14 residues.

This clonotype was observed at least ten times. The gene calls are TRBV12-3 or TRBV12-4 and TRBJ2-1; D is undetermined. The germline V and J ends were trimmed by 3 bases and 0 bases, with 12 bases remaining between them. The CDR3 runs 16 residues. CDR3 sequence: CASSFRIGYSYNEQFF. CDR3 nucleotides: TGTGCCAGCAGTTTCCGTATCGGGTACTCCTACAATGAGCAGTTCTTC.

The J gene is TRBJ1-5, the V gene TRBV14, with D possibly being TRBD1 (5 bases). V lost 0 bases to trimming and J lost 5 bases, with 11 bases between them. CDR3 length equals 15 residues. The germline V gene has CDR1 SGHDN and CDR2 FVKESK. For the CDR3, the DNA is TGTGCCAGCAGCCAAGATCGAGGGGATTATCAGCCCCAGCATTTT. It encodes CASSQDRGDYQPQHF.

The gene calls are TRBV4-3 and TRBJ2-3, with 7 bases lining up with TRBD2. This CDR3 region has 15 residues. Germline CDR1 reads LGHNA; CDR2 reads YSLEER. J was trimmed by 0 bases and V by 6 bases; bases with no gene match: 6. The CDR3 protein is CASSYEGGSTDTQYF. The CDR3 region has the DNA TGCGCCAGCAGTTATGAGGGAGGGAGCACAGATACGCAGTATTTT.

V and J are TRBV12-3 or TRBV12-4 and TRBJ2-2, with 13 nucleotides matching TRBD2. CDR3 size: 18 residues. After removal of 7 bases from V and 5 bases from J, the junction contained 13 bases not matched to a gene. CDR3 loop: CASKNPTSGGVSTGELFF. In DNA form, the CDR3 reads TGTGCCAGCAAAAACCCCACTAGCGGGGGGGTTTCAACCGGGGAGCTGTTTTTT.

This clonotype was detected only a few times. The chain is built from TRBV4-1 and TRBJ2-3, with D perhaps TRBD2 (6 bases). V was cut by 4 bases and J by 3 bases, with 14 bases left in between. CDR1 is MGHRA, CDR2 YSYEKL, per germline. The CDR3 length is 15 residues. This CDR3 reads CASSRVAAITDTQYF. The CDR3 nucleotides are TGCGCCAGCAGCCGCGTAGCGGCTATTACAGATACGCAGTATTTT.

This clonotype was seen more than once but under ten times. This CDR3 is CASSLEGQPYEQYF. For the CDR3, the DNA is TGTGCCAGCAGCTTGGAGGGACAGCCCTACGAGCAGTACTTC. The V gene is TRBV5-5, the J gene TRBJ2-7, with TRBD1 identical over 7 bases. From germline, CDR1 is SGHKS and CDR2 YYEKEE (reference sequence). Unmatched junction bases numbered 2, after V lost 0 bases and J lost 2 bases. The CDR3 runs 14 residues.

The chain uses TRBV5-1 and TRBJ1-4, with D possibly being TRBD1 (6 bases). The CDR3 has 16 amino acids. The ends were cut back, 4 bases at V and 8 bases at J, with 21 bases in the middle. Germline CDR1 reads SGHRS; CDR2 reads YFSETQ. The CDR3 sequence: CASSRLGGTGREKLFF. CDR3 bases: TGCGCCAGCAGCCGCCTTGGGGGAACAGGGAGAGAAAAACTGTTTTTT.

This clonotype was seen repeatedly, ten times or more. V and J are TRBV12-3 or TRBV12-4 and TRBJ1-1, with D possibly TRBD1 on 5 matching bases. This CDR3 contains 13 residues. The V and J ends lost 4 bases and 1 base respectively, with 7 bases between them. CDR3 protein: CASSYRSNTEAFF. CDR3 nucleotide sequence: TGTGCCAGCAGTTACAGGTCGAACACTGAAGCTTTCTTT.

The CDR3 reads CASSRDRADGELFF. In DNA form, the CDR3 reads TGCGCCAGCAGCCGGGACCGGGCGGACGGGGAGCTGTTTTTT. This rearrangement joins TRBV4-3 to TRBJ2-2; D tentatively reads TRBD1 or TRBD2 (5 bases each). V was cut by 4 bases and J by 7 bases, with 13 bases left in between. The V gene's germline CDR1 is LGHNA and CDR2 YSLEER. The length of the CDR3 is 14 residues.

Note on this clonotype: Possible read error: a much larger clone is one base away. V gene TRBV11-2 combines with J gene TRBJ1-1, with no clear D. Germline-derived CDR1 and CDR2 are SGHAT and FQNNGV. The CDR3 has 13 residues. This CDR3 is CASSLGENAEAFF. The CDR3 DNA reads as TGTGCCAGCAGCTTAGGGGAGAACGCTGAAGCTTTCTTT.

The chain recombines TRBV12-3 or TRBV12-4 with TRBJ1-1; TRBD1 agrees at 7 bases. Trimming at V came to 5 bases and at J to 2 bases, leaving 8 bases not matched to a gene. The CDR3 length is 15 residues. The CDR3 region is CASSRPGGENTEAFF. The DNA of the CDR3 is TGTGCCAGCAGTCGTCCAGGGGGGGAAAACACTGAAGCTTTCTTT.

This clonotype has only a few counts. V and J are TRBV4-1 and TRBJ2-1; D remains unclear. The V end was cut by 2 bases, the J end by 7 bases, with 9 bases between. Germline loops: CDR1 MGHRA, CDR2 YSYEKL. This CDR3 has 13 residues. The CDR3 nucleotides read TGCGCCAGCAGCCAACAGGTTGTGAATGAGCAGTTCTTC. This codes for CASSQQVVNEQFF.

The chain links TRBV6-2 or TRBV6-3 to TRBJ1-2, with D unclear. V lost 4 bases, J lost 6 bases, and 15 bases lay in between. The CDR3 runs to 14 residues. Germline loops: CDR1 MNHEY, CDR2 SVGEGT. The CDR3 nucleotides are TGTGCCAGCAGTTCCTCCCTTGAGGGCGATGGCTACACCTTC. It encodes CASSSSLEGDGYTF.

This clonotype has only a few counts. The V gene is TRBV20-1, the J gene TRBJ2-1; TRBD1 matches at 9 bases. Germline V gene sequence: CDR1 DFQATT, CDR2 SNEGSKA (reference sequence). V lost 6 bases to trimming and J lost 4 bases; unmatched junction nucleotides: 7. The CDR3 runs 14 residues. The CDR3 loop reads CSADWDRAYNEQFF. The CDR3 bases are TGCAGTGCCGATTGGGACAGGGCGTACAATGAGCAGTTCTTC.

This clonotype was detected ten times or more. V and J are TRBV5-1 and TRBJ2-7, with D unresolved. The length of the CDR3 is 14 residues. Trimming removed 1 base at V and 2 bases at J, with 10 bases between. The germline V gene encodes CDR1 SGHRS and CDR2 YFSETQ. CDR3 coding DNA: TGCGCCAGCAGCTTGTCCACAACGACCTACGAGCAGTACTTC. This gives the protein CASSLSTTTYEQYF.